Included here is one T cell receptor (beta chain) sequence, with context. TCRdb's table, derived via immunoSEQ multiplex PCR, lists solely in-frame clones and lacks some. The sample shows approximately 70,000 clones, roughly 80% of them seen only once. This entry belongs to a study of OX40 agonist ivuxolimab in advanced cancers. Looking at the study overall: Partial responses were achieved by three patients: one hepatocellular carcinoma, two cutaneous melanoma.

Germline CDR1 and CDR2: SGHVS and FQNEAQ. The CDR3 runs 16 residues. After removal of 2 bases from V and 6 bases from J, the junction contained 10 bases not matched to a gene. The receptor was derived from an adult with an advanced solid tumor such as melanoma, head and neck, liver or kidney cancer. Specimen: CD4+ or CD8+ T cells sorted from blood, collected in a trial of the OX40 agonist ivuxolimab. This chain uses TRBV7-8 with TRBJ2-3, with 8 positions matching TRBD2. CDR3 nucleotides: TGTGCCAGCAGCTTAATGACTAGCGTGGGTTCGGATACGCAGTATTTT. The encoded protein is CASSLMTSVGSDTQYF. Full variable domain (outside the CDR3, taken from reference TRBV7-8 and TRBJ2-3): GAGVSQSPRYKVAKRGQDVALRCDPISGHVSLFWYQQALGQGPEFLTYFQNEAQLDKSGLPSDRFFAERPEGSVSTLKIQRTQQEDSAVYLCASSLMTSVGSDTQYFGPGTRLTVL.